The present entry profiles one TCR beta chain with its context. Its antigen is unidentified. The data stem from a study of STAT3 mutations in large granular lymphocyte leukemia. Profiling relied on immunoSEQ multiplex PCR, and the TCRdb table lists in-frame clones only, not all of them. The sample includes 30,000 to 45,000 clones, roughly 84% seen only once; the top ten take roughly 0.39%. General study findings and limits: In about 30% of the 18 patients, new TCR clonotypes emerged after therapy. No sample exists from the first appearance of each clone. Variable sampling intervals and differing treatment regimens complicated linking therapy response to TCR clonal burden changes. At least one immunodominant TCR beta clonotype appeared in every T-cell large granular lymphocyte leukemia patient.

Sequenced sample: PBMCs. The receptor was derived from a human donor with T large granular lymphocyte leukemia. Some clones in this sample may be carry-over from other donors' samples.

The CDR3 is CASSFAYSGNTIYF. The CDR3, as DNA: TGTGCCAGCAGCTTTGCTTACTCTGGAAACACCATATATTTT. This chain links TRBV5-6 with TRBJ1-3; D uncertain. The CDR3 loop spans 14 amino acids. V lost 2 bases and J 0 bases, leaving 6 bases between the germline ends. CDR1 SGHDT and CDR2 YYEEEE come from the germline V gene.